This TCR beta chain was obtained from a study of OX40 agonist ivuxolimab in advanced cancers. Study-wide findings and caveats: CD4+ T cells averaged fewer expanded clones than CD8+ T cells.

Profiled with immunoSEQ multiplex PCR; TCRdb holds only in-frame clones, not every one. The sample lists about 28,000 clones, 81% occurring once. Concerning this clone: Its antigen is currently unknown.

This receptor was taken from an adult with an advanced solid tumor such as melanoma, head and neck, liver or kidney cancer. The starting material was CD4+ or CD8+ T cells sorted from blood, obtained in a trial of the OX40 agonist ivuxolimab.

The CDR3 loop is CATSRGRPGELFF. CDR3 in DNA: TGTGCCACCAGCAGAGGACGGCCCGGGGAGCTGTTTTTT. J is TRBJ2-2 and V is TRBV15, with D uncertain. This CDR3 has 13 residues. The germline V and J ends were trimmed by 1 base and 6 bases, with 6 bases remaining between them. Germline CDR1 and CDR2: LNHNV and YYDKDF (reference sequence).